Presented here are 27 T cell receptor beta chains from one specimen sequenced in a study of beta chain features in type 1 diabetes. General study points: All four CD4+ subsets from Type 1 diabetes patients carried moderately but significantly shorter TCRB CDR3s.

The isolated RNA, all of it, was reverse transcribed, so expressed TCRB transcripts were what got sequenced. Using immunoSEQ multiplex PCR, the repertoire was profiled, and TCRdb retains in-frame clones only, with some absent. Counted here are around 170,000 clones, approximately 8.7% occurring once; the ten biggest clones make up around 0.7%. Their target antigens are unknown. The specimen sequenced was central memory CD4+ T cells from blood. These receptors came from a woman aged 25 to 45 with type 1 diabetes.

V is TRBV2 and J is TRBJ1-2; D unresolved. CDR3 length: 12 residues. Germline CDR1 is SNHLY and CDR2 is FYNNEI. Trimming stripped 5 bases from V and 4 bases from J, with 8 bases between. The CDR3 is CASSSPVYGYTF. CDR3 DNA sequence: TGTGCCAGCAGTTCCCCGGTCTATGGCTACACCTTC. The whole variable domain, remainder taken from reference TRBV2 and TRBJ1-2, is EPEVTQTPSHQVTQMGQEVILRCVPISNHLYFYWYRQILGQKVEFLVSFYNNEISEKSEIFDDQFSVERPDGSNFTLKIRSTKLEDSAMYFCASSSPVYGYTFGSGTRLTVV.

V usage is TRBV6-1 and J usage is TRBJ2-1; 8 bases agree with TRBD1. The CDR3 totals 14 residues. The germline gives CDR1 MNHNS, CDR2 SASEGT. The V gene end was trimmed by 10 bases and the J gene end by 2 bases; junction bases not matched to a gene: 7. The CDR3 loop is CATGGDGTYNEQFF. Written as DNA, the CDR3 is TGTGCCACAGGGGGCGACGGAACCTACAATGAGCAGTTCTTC.

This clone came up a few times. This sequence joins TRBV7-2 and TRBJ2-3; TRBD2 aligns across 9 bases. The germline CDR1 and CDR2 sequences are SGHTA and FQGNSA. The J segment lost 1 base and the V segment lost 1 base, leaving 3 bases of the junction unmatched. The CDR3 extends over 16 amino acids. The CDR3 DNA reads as TGTGCCAGCAGCTTAGTGGGCGGGAGGGGCACAGATACGCAGTATTTT. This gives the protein CASSLVGGRGTDTQYF.

The CDR3 region is CAISPIPTGHSSGANVLTF. The CDR3 bases are TGTGCCATCAGTCCGATCCCGACGGGACACAGCTCTGGGGCCAACGTCCTGACTTTC. J is TRBJ2-6 and V is TRBV10-3; D is possibly TRBD1 (6 bases). CDR1 is ENHRY, CDR2 SYGVKD, per germline. The V gene lost 5 bases and the J gene lost 0 bases, with 20 bases spanning the gap. The length of the CDR3 is 19 residues.

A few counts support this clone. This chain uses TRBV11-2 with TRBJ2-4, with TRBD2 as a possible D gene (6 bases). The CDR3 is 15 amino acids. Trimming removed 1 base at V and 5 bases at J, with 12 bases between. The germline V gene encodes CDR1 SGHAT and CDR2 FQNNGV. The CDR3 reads CASSLGGGPQNIQYF. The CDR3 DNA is TGTGCCAGCAGCTTAGGGGGAGGCCCCCAAAACATTCAGTACTTC.

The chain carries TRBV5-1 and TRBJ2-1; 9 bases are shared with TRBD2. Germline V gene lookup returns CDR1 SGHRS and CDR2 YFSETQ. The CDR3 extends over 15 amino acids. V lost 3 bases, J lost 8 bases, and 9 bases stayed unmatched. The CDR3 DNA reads TGCGCCAGCAGCTCAGTAGCGGGAGCCCACTATGAGCAGTTCTTC. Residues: CASSSVAGAHYEQFF.

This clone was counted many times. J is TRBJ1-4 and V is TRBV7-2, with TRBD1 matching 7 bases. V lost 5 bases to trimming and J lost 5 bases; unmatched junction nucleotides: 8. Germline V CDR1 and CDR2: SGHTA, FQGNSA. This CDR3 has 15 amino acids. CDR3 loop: CASSQPGQPNEKLFF. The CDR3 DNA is TGTGCCAGCAGCCAACCGGGACAGCCGAATGAAAAACTGTTTTTT.

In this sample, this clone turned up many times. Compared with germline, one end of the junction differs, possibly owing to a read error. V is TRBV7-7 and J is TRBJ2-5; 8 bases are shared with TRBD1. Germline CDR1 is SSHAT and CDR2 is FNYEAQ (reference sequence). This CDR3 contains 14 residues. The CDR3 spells CASSSGGQAETQYF. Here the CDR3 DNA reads TGTGCTAGCAGCTCAGGGGGACAGGCAGAGACCCAGTACTTC. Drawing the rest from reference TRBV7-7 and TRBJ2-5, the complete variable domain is GAGVSQSPRYKVTKRGQDVTLRCDPISSHATLYWYQQALGQGPEFLTYFNYEAQPDKSGLPSDRFSAERPEGSISTLTIQRTEQRDSAMYRCASSSGGQAETQYFGPGTRLLVL.

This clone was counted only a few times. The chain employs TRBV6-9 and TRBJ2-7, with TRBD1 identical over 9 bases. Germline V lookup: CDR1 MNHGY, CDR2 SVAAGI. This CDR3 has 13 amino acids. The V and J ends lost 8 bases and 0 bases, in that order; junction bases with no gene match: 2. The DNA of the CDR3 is TGTGCCAGCGGGACAGGGAGCTCCTACGAGCAGTACTTC. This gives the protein CASGTGSSYEQYF.

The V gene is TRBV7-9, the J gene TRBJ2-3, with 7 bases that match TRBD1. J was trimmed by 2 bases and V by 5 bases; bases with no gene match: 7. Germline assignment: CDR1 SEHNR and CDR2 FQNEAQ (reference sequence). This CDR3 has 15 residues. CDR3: CASSPRDSSTDTQYF. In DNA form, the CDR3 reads TGTGCCAGCAGCCCCCGGGACAGCTCCACAGATACGCAGTATTTT.

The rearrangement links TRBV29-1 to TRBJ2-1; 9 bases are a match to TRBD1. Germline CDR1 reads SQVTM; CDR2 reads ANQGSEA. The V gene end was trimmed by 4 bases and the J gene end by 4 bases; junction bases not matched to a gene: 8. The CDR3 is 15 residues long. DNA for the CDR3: TGCAGCGTTGTTGGGGGGACAGGGATATACAATGAGCAGTTCTTC. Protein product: CSVVGGTGIYNEQFF.

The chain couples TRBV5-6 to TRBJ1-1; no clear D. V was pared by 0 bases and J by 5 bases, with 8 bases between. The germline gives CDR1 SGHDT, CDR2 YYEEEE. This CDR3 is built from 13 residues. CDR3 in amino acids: CASSLEWATEAFF. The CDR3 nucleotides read TGTGCCAGCAGCTTGGAGTGGGCGACTGAAGCTTTCTTT.

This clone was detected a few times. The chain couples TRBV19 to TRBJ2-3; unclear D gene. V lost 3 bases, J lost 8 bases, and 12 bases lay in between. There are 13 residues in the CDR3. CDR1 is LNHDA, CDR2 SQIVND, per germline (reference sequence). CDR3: CASSIRRDGTQYF. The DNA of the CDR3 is TGTGCCAGTAGTATCCGGAGAGATGGTACGCAGTATTTT.

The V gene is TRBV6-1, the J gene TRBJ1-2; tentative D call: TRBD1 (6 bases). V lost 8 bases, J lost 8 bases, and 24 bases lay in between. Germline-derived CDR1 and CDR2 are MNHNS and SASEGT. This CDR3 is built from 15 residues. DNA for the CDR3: TGTGCCAGCCACGATCCGGATCCGGGACAAGAAGGCTACACCTTC. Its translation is CASHDPDPGQEGYTF.

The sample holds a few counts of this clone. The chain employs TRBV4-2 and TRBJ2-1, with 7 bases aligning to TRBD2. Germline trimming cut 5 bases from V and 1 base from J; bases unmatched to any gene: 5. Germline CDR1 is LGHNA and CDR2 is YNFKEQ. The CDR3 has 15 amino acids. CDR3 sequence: CASSFSGGSYNEQFF. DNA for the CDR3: TGTGCCAGCAGCTTCTCGGGAGGATCCTACAATGAGCAGTTCTTC.

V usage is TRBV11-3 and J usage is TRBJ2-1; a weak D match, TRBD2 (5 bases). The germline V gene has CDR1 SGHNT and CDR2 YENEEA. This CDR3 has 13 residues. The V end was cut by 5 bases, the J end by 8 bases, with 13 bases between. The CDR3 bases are TGTGCCAGCAGCCTACTAGGAGGCGATGAGCAGTTCTTC. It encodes CASSLLGGDEQFF. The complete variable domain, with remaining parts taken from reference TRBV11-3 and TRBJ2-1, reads EAGVVQSPRYKIIEKKQPVAFWCNPISGHNTLYWYLQNLGQGPELLIRYENEEAVDDSQLPKDRFSAERLKGVDSTLKIQPAELGDSAVYLCASSLLGGDEQFFGPGTRLTVL.

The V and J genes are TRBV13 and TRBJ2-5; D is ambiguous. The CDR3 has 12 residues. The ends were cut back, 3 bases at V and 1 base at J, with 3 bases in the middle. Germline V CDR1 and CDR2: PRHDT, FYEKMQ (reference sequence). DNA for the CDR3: TGTGCCAGCAGCTTCGGCCAAGAGACCCAGTACTTC. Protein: CASSFGQETQYF.

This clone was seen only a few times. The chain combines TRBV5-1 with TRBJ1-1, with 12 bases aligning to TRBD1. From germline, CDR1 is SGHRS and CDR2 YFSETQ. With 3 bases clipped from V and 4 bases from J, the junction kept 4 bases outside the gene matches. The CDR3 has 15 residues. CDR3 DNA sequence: TGCGCCAGCAGCTCCGGGACAGGGGGCCCCACTGAAGCTTTCTTT. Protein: CASSSGTGGPTEAFF.

DNA of the CDR3: TGTGCCAGCAGGACAGGGGGTTACGAGCAGTACTTC. As protein: CASRTGGYEQYF. The genes are TRBV28 and TRBJ2-7, with 9 bases aligning to TRBD1. CDR1 MDHEN and CDR2 SYDVKM come from the germline V gene. The trim removed 6 bases at V and 4 bases at J, leaving 1 base unmatched. This CDR3 is 12 amino acids long.

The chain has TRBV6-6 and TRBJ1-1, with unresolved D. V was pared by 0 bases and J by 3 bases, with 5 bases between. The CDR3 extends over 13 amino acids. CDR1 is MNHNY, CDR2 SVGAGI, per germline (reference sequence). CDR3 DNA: TGTGCCAGCAGTTACTCGAGGGACACTGAAGCTTTCTTT. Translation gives CASSYSRDTEAFF.

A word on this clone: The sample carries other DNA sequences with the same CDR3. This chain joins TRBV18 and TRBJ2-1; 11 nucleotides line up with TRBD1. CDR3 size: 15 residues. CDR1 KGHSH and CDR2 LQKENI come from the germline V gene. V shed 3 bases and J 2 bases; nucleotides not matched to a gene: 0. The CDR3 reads CASSPGQGAYNEQFF. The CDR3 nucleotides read TGTGCCAGCTCACCGGGACAGGGGGCCTACAATGAGCAGTTCTTC. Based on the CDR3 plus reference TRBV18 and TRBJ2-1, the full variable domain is NAGVMQNPRHLVRRRGQEARLRCSPMKGHSHVYWYRQLPEEGLKFMVYLQKENIIDESGMPKERFSAEFPKEGPSILRIQQVVRGDSAAYFCASSPGQGAYNEQFFGPGTRLTVL.

CDR3 nucleotide sequence: TGTGCCAGCAGCGTAGCGGCCACCGAGACTTACGAGCAGTACTTC. Amino acid sequence: CASSVAATETYEQYF. The chain is built from TRBV9 and TRBJ2-7; no definite D call. The V gene's germline CDR1 is SGDLS and CDR2 YYNGEE. The CDR3 runs to 15 residues. The V gene lost 0 bases and the J gene lost 4 bases, with 14 bases spanning the gap.

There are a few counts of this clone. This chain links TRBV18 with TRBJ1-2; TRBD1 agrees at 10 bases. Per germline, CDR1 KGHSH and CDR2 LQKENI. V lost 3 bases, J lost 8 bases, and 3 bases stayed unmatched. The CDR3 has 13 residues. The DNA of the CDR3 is TGTGCCAGCTCACCGACAGGGGGCTCGGGCTACACCTTC. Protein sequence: CASSPTGGSGYTF.

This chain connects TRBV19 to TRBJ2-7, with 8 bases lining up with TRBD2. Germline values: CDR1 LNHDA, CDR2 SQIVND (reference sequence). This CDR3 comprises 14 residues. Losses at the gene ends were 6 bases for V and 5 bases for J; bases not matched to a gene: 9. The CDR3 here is CASRHSGGGNEQYF. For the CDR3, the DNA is TGTGCCAGTAGGCACTCGGGGGGGGGAAACGAGCAGTACTTC.

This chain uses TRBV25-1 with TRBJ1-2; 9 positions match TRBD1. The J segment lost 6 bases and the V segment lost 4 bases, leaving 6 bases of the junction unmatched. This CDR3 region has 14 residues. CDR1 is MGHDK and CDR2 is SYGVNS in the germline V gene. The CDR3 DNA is TGTGCCAGCAGTGGACCCTGGACAGGGGATGGCTACACCTTC. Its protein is CASSGPWTGDGYTF.

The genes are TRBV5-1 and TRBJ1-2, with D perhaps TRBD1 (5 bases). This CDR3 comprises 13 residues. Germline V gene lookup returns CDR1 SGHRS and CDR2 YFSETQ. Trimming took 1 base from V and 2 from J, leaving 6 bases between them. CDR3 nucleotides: TGCGCCAGCAGCTTGAACAGGAACTATGGCTACACCTTC. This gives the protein CASSLNRNYGYTF.

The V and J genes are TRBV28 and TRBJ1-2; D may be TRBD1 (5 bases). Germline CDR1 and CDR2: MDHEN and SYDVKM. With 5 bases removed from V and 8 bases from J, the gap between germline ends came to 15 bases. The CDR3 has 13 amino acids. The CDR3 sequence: CASSIPGLRGYTF. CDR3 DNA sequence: TGTGCCAGCAGTATCCCAGGGCTTCGCGGCTACACCTTC.